Below are 25 T cell receptor beta chains sequenced from a single sample in a study of human T cells and chemical hapten exposure. Described time point: pre-sensitization, week 0. Treatment noted: therapeutic diphenylcyclopropenone sensitization with weekly scalp DPC. TCRdb fed the RACE reads into MiXCR, producing one record per CDR3 protein. The data hold roughly 120,000 distinct CDR3 sequences, with roughly 14% observed a single time. Sequenced here: whole blood, sampled in connection with sensitization to the hapten diphenylcyclopropenone (DPC). The origin of the receptors is a woman aged 18 to 35 with alopecia areata. Some clones in this sample may be carry-over from other donors' samples.

This chain links TRBV20-1 with TRBJ2-3; the match to TRBD2 covers 12 bases. The CDR3 runs 17 residues. J gave up 0 bases and V 4 bases, and 8 bases lay outside the gene matches. The germline gives CDR1 DFQATT, CDR2 SNEGSKA (reference sequence). CDR3 coding DNA: TGCAGTGCTACTCCGACTAGCGGGAGCACTAGCACAGATACGCAGTATTTT. This translates into CSATPTSGSTSTDTQYF.

The chain combines TRBV5-5 with TRBJ1-1, with D unclear. CDR1 is SGHKS, CDR2 YYEKEE, per germline (reference sequence). This CDR3 region has 13 residues. Deletions cut 3 bases from V and 0 bases from J, with 6 bases between. The CDR3, as DNA: TGTGCCAGCAGCTCAGTTATGAACACTGAAGCTTTCTTT. Translation gives CASSSVMNTEAFF.

The V call is TRBV6-2 or TRBV6-3, the J call TRBJ2-1, with D perhaps TRBD1 or TRBD2 (6 bases each). V lost 2 bases to trimming and J lost 7 bases, with 21 bases between them. In germline, CDR1 is MNHEY, CDR2 SVGEGT. CDR3 length equals 17 residues. Here the CDR3 DNA reads TGTGCCAGCAGTTACACGACATGGGGGCCGGGGAGGAATGAGCAGTTCTTC. Residues: CASSYTTWGPGRNEQFF.

This clonotype was counted a few times. The chain couples TRBV5-4 to TRBJ2-5; 14 bases are shared with TRBD2. J was trimmed by 3 bases and V by 4 bases; bases with no gene match: 5. Germline CDR1 is SGHNT and CDR2 is YYREEE (reference sequence). This CDR3 has 16 residues. CDR3 DNA: TGTGCCAGCAGCCAGGGACTAGCGGGGGCGAAAGAGACCCAGTACTTC. Translated: CASSQGLAGAKETQYF.

This clonotype was recorded a few times. J is TRBJ1-2 and V is TRBV12-3 or TRBV12-4; no clear D. The CDR3 covers 14 residues. Trimming stripped 1 base from V and 2 bases from J, with 8 bases between. For the CDR3, the DNA is TGTGCCAGCAGTTTAGGCGGCACGAACTATGGCTACACCTTC. This codes for CASSLGGTNYGYTF.

This clonotype was counted ten times or more. J is TRBJ1-1 and V is TRBV12-5, with TRBD1 as a possible D gene (5 bases). CDR1 is LGHNT and CDR2 is FRNRAP in the germline V gene. With 1 base removed from V and 1 base from J, the gap between germline ends came to 13 bases. The CDR3 consists of 16 residues. The CDR3 here is CASGLEDSPGNTEAFF. The CDR3 DNA follows: TGTGCTAGTGGTTTGGAAGACAGCCCCGGGAACACTGAAGCTTTCTTT.

The chain has TRBV7-2 and TRBJ2-1; D is undetermined. The CDR3 consists of 18 residues. The V end was cut by 1 base, the J end by 1 base, with 17 bases between. Germline V CDR1 and CDR2: SGHTA, FQGNSA. CDR3 sequence: CASSLVVMATSSYNEQFF. CDR3 DNA sequence: TGTGCCAGCAGCTTAGTCGTAATGGCGACAAGTTCCTACAATGAGCAGTTCTTC. Looking up the rest from reference TRBV7-2 and TRBJ2-1 gives the full variable domain: GAGVSQSPSNKVTEKGKDVELRCDPISGHTALYWYRQSLGQGLEFLIYFQGNSAPDKSGLPSDRFSAERTGGSVSTLTIQRTQQEDSAVYLCASSLVVMATSSYNEQFFGPGTRLTVL.

This clonotype has a count of ten or more. The V call is TRBV20-1, the J call TRBJ2-3; 9 nucleotides align to TRBD2. The CDR3 runs to 14 residues. Germline CDR1 DFQATT, CDR2 SNEGSKA (reference sequence). With V trimmed by 3 bases and J by 2 bases, 3 bases remained unmatched. The CDR3 DNA is TGCAGTGCTAGTGTAGCGGGGGCCACAGATACGCAGTATTTT. This translates into CSASVAGATDTQYF.

This clonotype was seen at least ten times. The rearrangement uses TRBV11-2 and TRBJ1-1; D is unresolved. Germline CDR1 and CDR2: SGHAT and FQNNGV. This CDR3 is built from 14 residues. V was cut by 1 base and J by 1 base, with 7 bases left in between. The DNA for the CDR3 is TGTGCCAGCAGCTTAGGTCCAGGGAACACTGAAGCTTTCTTT. The encoded protein is CASSLGPGNTEAFF.

This clonotype has more than one count but fewer than ten. The gene calls are TRBV12-3 or TRBV12-4 and TRBJ1-1, with TRBD1 identical over 7 bases. This CDR3 has 16 amino acids. Trimming cost V 3 bases and J 0 bases; bases outside gene matches: 7. The CDR3: CASSLLQGGVNTEAFF. CDR3 DNA: TGTGCCAGCAGTTTGCTCCAGGGGGGGGTGAACACTGAAGCTTTCTTT.

The V and J genes are TRBV29-1 and TRBJ2-7; D is tentatively TRBD1 or TRBD2 (5 bases each). Trimming left V 4 bases short and J 2 bases short, with 15 bases between. The CDR3 sequence is 14 residues long. CDR1 is SQVTM and CDR2 is ANQGSEA in the germline V gene. The DNA of the CDR3 is TGCAGCGTTGGGGGTAGGCAGGGAGCCTACGAGCAGTACTTC. Protein sequence: CSVGGRQGAYEQYF.

This clonotype was recorded at least ten times. The chain is built from TRBV6-2 or TRBV6-3 and TRBJ2-1; D is unclear. The CDR3 has 15 residues. Germline lookup yields CDR1 MNHEY and CDR2 SVGEGT. Trimming left V 5 bases short and J 6 bases short, with 17 bases between. The CDR3 DNA sequence: TGTGCCAGCAGTAAACCGGGTAAAGTAAGCAATGAGCAGTTCTTC. It yields the protein CASSKPGKVSNEQFF.

This chain joins TRBV7-2 and TRBJ1-5, with unresolved D. Between the trimmed V and J ends, which lost 4 bases and 0 bases, there was a span of 13 bases. The CDR3 runs 16 residues. From germline, CDR1 is SGHTA and CDR2 FQGNSA. The CDR3 sequence: CASSSLRDYSNQPQHF. The DNA for the CDR3 is TGTGCCAGCAGCTCTTTGAGGGATTATAGCAATCAGCCCCAGCATTTT.

Turning to this clonotype: One end of the junction fails to match germline, which may point to a read error. This sequence joins TRBV5-1 and TRBJ2-5; D may be TRBD2 (5 bases). This CDR3 comprises 20 residues. The germline V gene encodes CDR1 SGHRS and CDR2 YFSETQ. CDR3 DNA: TGCGCCAGCAGCTTGGCCGGAGAGACACACGGGAATCCGGCGGCGGAGACCCATTACTTC. It specifies CASSLAGETHGNPAAETHYF.

In its sample, this clonotype was seen many times. V is TRBV20-1 and J is TRBJ2-7, with 10 bases fitting TRBD2. The CDR3 totals 15 residues. J lost 3 bases, V lost 0 bases, and 5 bases had no gene match. Germline V gene lookup returns CDR1 DFQATT and CDR2 SNEGSKA (reference sequence). CDR3: CSARERTSGLYEQYF. CDR3 DNA sequence: TGCAGTGCTAGAGAAAGGACTAGCGGACTCTACGAGCAGTACTTC.

This clonotype came up many times. J is TRBJ2-5 and V is TRBV7-9; 9 bases agree with TRBD1. Trimming removed 7 bases from V and 3 bases from J; junction bases left unmatched: 3. The CDR3 runs to 13 residues. The germline gives CDR1 SEHNR, CDR2 FQNEAQ (reference sequence). CDR3 protein: CASTRDREETQYF. For the CDR3, the DNA is TGTGCCAGCACCAGGGACAGGGAAGAGACCCAGTACTTC.

This clonotype was detected ten times or more. The rearrangement links TRBV6-5 to TRBJ1-1; 9 bases are shared with TRBD1. CDR3 length: 15 residues. Trimming removed 5 bases from V and 4 bases from J; junction bases left unmatched: 8. Germline-derived CDR1 and CDR2 are MNHEY and SVGAGI. The CDR3 coding sequence is TGTGCCAGCAGTGGGAGGGACAGGGTGACCACTGAAGCTTTCTTT. This codes for CASSGRDRVTTEAFF.

This clonotype was counted between two and nine times. The chain employs TRBV6-5 and TRBJ1-6; 7 nucleotides line up with TRBD1. Per germline, CDR1 MNHEY and CDR2 SVGAGI. V lost 6 bases and J lost 9; bases outside the gene matches: 17. The CDR3 is 17 amino acids. The CDR3 region has the DNA TGTGCCAGCAGAAGGACAGGCGGAGAAACTCGGTCTTCACCCCTCCACTTT. This translates into CASRRTGGETRSSPLHF.

The chain carries TRBV29-1 and TRBJ2-5; 7 bases are shared with TRBD1. V lost 7 bases to trimming and J lost 1 base; unmatched junction nucleotides: 6. The germline V gene has CDR1 SQVTM and CDR2 ANQGSEA. This CDR3 contains 13 residues. CDR3 loop: CSAQGQAQETQYF. The CDR3 DNA follows: TGCAGCGCCCAAGGACAGGCCCAAGAGACCCAGTACTTC.

In this sample, this clonotype turned up many times. The chain joins TRBV10-3 to TRBJ2-5; 8 positions agree with TRBD1. The trim removed 6 bases at V and 2 bases at J, leaving 8 bases unmatched. Germline-derived CDR1 and CDR2 are ENHRY and SYGVKD. The CDR3 loop spans 15 amino acids. DNA for the CDR3: TGTGCCATCAGCTTAGGACAGGGAGCTCAAGAGACCCAGTACTTC. Translation gives CAISLGQGAQETQYF.

This clonotype came up many times. V gene TRBV10-3 combines with J gene TRBJ1-1; D unresolved. The CDR3 loop spans 13 amino acids. Germline V gives CDR1 ENHRY, CDR2 SYGVKD. Trimming left V 10 bases short and J 5 bases short, with 17 bases between. This CDR3 reads CATQTVEQTEAFF. CDR3 sequence (DNA): TGTGCCACCCAGACTGTTGAACAGACTGAAGCTTTCTTT.

This clonotype was detected only a few times. The chain joins TRBV7-2 to TRBJ1-2; D remains unclear. Trimming took 0 bases from V and 0 from J, leaving 8 bases between them. Per the germline V gene, CDR1 is SGHTA and CDR2 is FQGNSA. CDR3 size: 15 residues. CDR3: CASSLAGRSNYGYTF. In DNA form, the CDR3 reads TGTGCCAGCAGCTTAGCGGGCCGATCTAACTATGGCTACACCTTC.

This clonotype was picked up many times. This chain joins TRBV12-3 or TRBV12-4 and TRBJ2-3; no definite D call. The CDR3 spans 16 residues. Trimming shortened V by 1 base and J by 0 bases, and 11 bases separated the two germline ends. The CDR3 sequence is CASSLGLYDSTDTQYF. The CDR3 region has the DNA TGTGCCAGCAGTTTAGGGCTATACGATAGCACAGATACGCAGTATTTT.

This chain connects TRBV12-3 or TRBV12-4 to TRBJ2-5; D uncertain. V was trimmed by 7 bases and J by 0 bases, leaving 12 bases between them. The CDR3 totals 14 residues. The CDR3 DNA is TGTGCCAGCACTACCGACGGAAACCAAGAGACCCAGTACTTC. It encodes CASTTDGNQETQYF.

This clonotype has ten or more counts. This chain connects TRBV7-6 to TRBJ1-5; D possibly corresponds to TRBD1 (6 bases). Germline V gene lookup returns CDR1 SGHVS and CDR2 FNYEAQ. V shed 5 bases and J shed 6 bases, with 20 bases lying between them. This CDR3 has 16 amino acids. CDR3 residues: CASSPQALGAGQPQHF. DNA for the CDR3: TGTGCCAGCAGCCCTCAGGCGTTGGGGGCGGGTCAGCCCCAGCATTTT.